Following are 23 T cell receptor beta chains from one sample sequenced in a study of spatial heterogeneity in lung cancer. Documented time point: sample taken at primary tumor resection. Whole RNA obtained from tumor, nontumor lung or frozen PBMC underwent sequencing without sorting. MiXCR, run by TCRdb on the 5' RACE reads, gives a single entry per CDR3 protein. This repertoire shows around 7,000 distinct CDR3 sequences, 7% found once; its top ten account for more than 60%. The source was PBMCs, collected at surgery. The receptors here all came from a male donor with early-stage non-small cell lung cancer.

This clonotype was seen many times. Little can be read into the size of this beta chain, an off-target read in a library designed for alpha chains. The chain employs TRBV7-2 and TRBJ1-5, with D possibly TRBD1 on 6 matching bases. The CDR3 has 17 residues. Trimming cost V 4 bases and J 4 bases, with 20 bases left between them. CDR1 SGHTA and CDR2 FQGNSA come from the germline V gene. The CDR3 sequence: CASSYQPGGQTNQPQHF. The CDR3 nucleotides are TGTGCCAGCAGCTACCAACCCGGGGGGCAGACTAATCAGCCCCAGCATTTT. The whole variable domain, remainder taken from reference TRBV7-2 and TRBJ1-5, is GAGVSQSPSNKVTEKGKDVELRCDPISGHTALYWYRQSLGQGLEFLIYFQGNSAPDKSGLPSDRFSAERTGGSVSTLTIQRTQQEDSAVYLCASSYQPGGQTNQPQHFGDGTRLSIL.

This clonotype has at least ten counts. In a library made to pick up alpha chains, this beta chain is a stray read with a size that means little. This chain joins TRBV5-1 and TRBJ2-5, with 13 bases lining up with TRBD2. Germline V gives CDR1 SGHRS, CDR2 YFSETQ. The CDR3 is 15 residues long. Trimming at V came to 4 bases and at J to 9 bases, leaving 9 bases not matched to a gene. The CDR3 nucleotides are TGCGCCAGCAGCCTATATGGACTAGCGGGGGCCCCCCAGTACTTC. Translating gives CASSLYGLAGAPQYF. The whole variable domain, remainder taken from reference TRBV5-1 and TRBJ2-5, is KAGVTQTPRYLIKTRGQQVTLSCSPISGHRSVSWYQQTPGQGLQFLFEYFSETQRNKGNFPGRFSGRQFSNSRSEMNVSTLELGDSALYLCASSLYGLAGAPQYFGPGTRLLVL.

This clonotype has ten or more counts. As an off-target read in a library built for alpha chains, this beta chain has a frequency of little significance. The chain is built from TRBV28 and TRBJ1-1, with TRBD1 matching 7 bases. Trimming took 6 bases from V and 6 from J; bases not matched to a gene: 4. Germline V gene lookup returns CDR1 MDHEN and CDR2 SYDVKM. CDR3 length: 12 residues. CDR3 DNA sequence: TGTGCCAGCAGAGGCCAGGGGGCTGAAGCTTTCTTT. Residues: CASRGQGAEAFF.

This clonotype was detected many times. Since it is a stray read in a library aimed at alpha chains, this beta chain has a size that is not meaningful. The chain carries TRBV12-3 or TRBV12-4 and TRBJ1-6; D unclear. Trimming cost V 6 bases and J 4 bases, with 10 bases left between them. The CDR3 extends over 14 amino acids. The CDR3 region has the DNA TGTGCCAGCAGCCCAGGAGGATATAATTCACCCCTCCACTTT. Protein: CASSPGGYNSPLHF.

This clonotype was found many times. This beta chain is an unintended read in a library built for alpha chains; its size means little. The J gene is TRBJ2-5, the V gene TRBV9; D remains unclear. The CDR3 is 11 residues long. The V end lost 4 bases, the J end lost 5 bases, and 6 bases lay between the germline ends. CDR1 and CDR2 from the germline V gene are SGDLS and YYNGEE. The CDR3 is CASSPGETQYF. The CDR3 bases are TGTGCCAGCAGCCCCGGCGAGACCCAGTACTTC. Using reference TRBV9 and TRBJ2-5 for the parts outside the CDR3, the full variable domain is DSGVTQTPKHLITATGQRVTLRCSPRSGDLSVYWYQQSLDQGLQFLIQYYNGEERAKGNILERFSAQQFPDLHSELNLSSLELGDSALYFCASSPGETQYFGPGTRLLVL.

This clonotype was seen repeatedly, ten times or more. Within a library made for alpha chains, this beta chain is off target, and its count is uninformative. V and J are TRBV5-1 and TRBJ1-5, with D possibly matching TRBD1 (6 bases). Germline V gene lookup returns CDR1 SGHRS and CDR2 YFSETQ. V lost 0 bases to trimming and J lost 5 bases, with 9 bases between them. CDR3 length: 14 amino acids. The CDR3 reads CASSLEAGDQPQHF. CDR3 sequence (DNA): TGCGCCAGCAGCTTGGAGGCAGGGGATCAGCCCCAGCATTTT.

This clonotype showed up many times. This beta chain was picked up by a library intended for alpha chains and is off target, so its count carries little meaning. The J gene is TRBJ1-1, the V gene TRBV4-1, with TRBD1 matching 9 bases. The V and J ends lost 4 bases and 4 bases, in that order; junction bases with no gene match: 7. Germline V gene lookup returns CDR1 MGHRA and CDR2 YSYEKL. The CDR3 contains 15 residues. The CDR3 is CASSPLGQGGTEAFF. The CDR3 region has the DNA TGCGCCAGCAGCCCTCTGGGACAGGGAGGCACTGAAGCTTTCTTT.

In this sample, this clonotype turned up many times. This beta chain is an off-target read within a library intended for alpha chains, so its frequency means little. J is TRBJ2-3 and V is TRBV20-1, with 10 positions matching TRBD2. The CDR3 extends over 17 amino acids. Germline assignment: CDR1 DFQATT and CDR2 SNEGSKA (reference sequence). The junction had 10 bases not matched to a gene; V was cut back by 3 bases and J by 1 base. The CDR3 loop is CSASLAGAIRGTDTQYF. In nucleotides, the CDR3 is TGCAGTGCTAGTCTAGCGGGGGCCATTCGTGGCACAGATACGCAGTATTTT.

This clonotype was recorded at least ten times. A library made for alpha chains picked up this beta chain off target, so its size means little. The gene calls are TRBV5-1 and TRBJ1-1; D is unclear. The CDR3 spans 20 residues. The V and J ends lost 8 bases and 0 bases respectively, with 32 bases between them. Germline CDR1 SGHRS, CDR2 YFSETQ. The DNA for the CDR3 is TGCGCCAGAACCCCGACCTCACCCGGCCCCCGCAAAATCATGAACACTGAAGCTTTCTTT. It yields the protein CARTPTSPGPRKIMNTEAFF.

In its sample, this clonotype was seen many times. As an off-target read in a library built for alpha chains, this beta chain has a frequency of little significance. This chain joins TRBV5-1 and TRBJ1-2, with 10 bases identical to TRBD1. This CDR3 comprises 14 residues. The trim removed 4 bases at V and 6 bases at J, leaving 6 bases unmatched. The germline V gene has CDR1 SGHRS and CDR2 YFSETQ. The CDR3 sequence: CASSLPGTGDGYTF. DNA for the CDR3: TGCGCCAGCAGCCTTCCCGGGACAGGGGATGGCTACACCTTC.

This clonotype was recorded at least ten times. This beta chain is a stray read from a library made for alpha chains; its abundance is not meaningful. The V and J genes are TRBV7-9 and TRBJ1-2, with D possibly being TRBD1 (5 bases). This CDR3 is 13 amino acids long. Trimming took off 2 bases at V and 4 bases at J, with 8 bases between the two ends. Per the germline V gene, CDR1 is SEHNR and CDR2 is FQNEAQ (reference sequence). CDR3 amino acids: CASSLRGGYGYTF. In nucleotides, the CDR3 is TGTGCCAGCAGCTTAAGGGGTGGCTATGGCTACACCTTC.

This clonotype was observed many times. This beta chain was picked up by a library intended for alpha chains and is off target, so its count carries little meaning. V usage is TRBV30 and J usage is TRBJ1-1; possible D gene TRBD1, 5 bases. Trimming took 4 bases from V and 7 from J, leaving 16 bases between them. Germline CDR1 GTSNPN, CDR2 SVGIG (reference sequence). The CDR3 covers 13 residues. The CDR3 DNA reads TGTGCCTGGACCTGGGACCGCGCTGATGAAGCTTTCTTT. It encodes CAWTWDRADEAFF.

This clonotype was counted ten times or more. Because this beta chain is a stray read in a library intended to capture alpha chains, its abundance should not be given much weight. The chain carries TRBV11-1 and TRBJ2-1, with 14 bases lining up with TRBD2. This CDR3 has 18 residues. Germline V gives CDR1 SGHAT, CDR2 FQDESV (reference sequence). V was pared by 5 bases and J by 0 bases, with 6 bases of the junction left unmatched. CDR3 coding DNA: TGTGCCAGCAGCCCGGGACTAGCGGGAGCCCCCTCCTACAATGAGCAGTTCTTC. Translating it yields CASSPGLAGAPSYNEQFF.

This clonotype has at least ten counts. This beta chain is an unintended read in a library built for alpha chains; its size means little. This sequence joins TRBV28 and TRBJ2-1; D is undetermined. With 6 bases removed from V and 0 bases from J, the gap between germline ends came to 12 bases. This CDR3 region has 15 residues. The germline V gene encodes CDR1 MDHEN and CDR2 SYDVKM. The CDR3: CASSFGAPSYNEQFF. DNA for the CDR3: TGTGCCAGCAGCTTCGGAGCCCCCTCCTACAATGAGCAGTTCTTC. Using reference TRBV28 and TRBJ2-1 for the parts outside the CDR3, the full variable domain is DVKVTQSSRYLVKRTGEKVFLECVQDMDHENMFWYRQDPGLGLRLIYFSYDVKMKEKGDIPEGYSVSREKKERFSLILESASTNQTSMYLCASSFGAPSYNEQFFGPGTRLTVL.

Regarding this clonotype: In a library made to pick up alpha chains, this beta chain is a stray read with a size that means little. This chain joins TRBV4-3 and TRBJ2-1; TRBD2 matches at 8 bases. Germline values: CDR1 LGHNA, CDR2 YSLEER. Germline trimming cut 4 bases from V and 3 bases from J; bases unmatched to any gene: 5. This CDR3 is built from 15 residues. The CDR3 loop is CASSRLSGNYNEQFF. The DNA for the CDR3 is TGCGCCAGCAGCCGACTTAGCGGGAACTACAATGAGCAGTTCTTC.

The table lists this clonotype with a few counts. This beta chain appears as a stray read in a library generated for alpha chains; its size is not informative. The CDR3 reads CASSHGVGEQYF. CDR3 DNA sequence: TGTGCCAGCAGCCACGGGGTAGGAGAGCAGTACTTC. J is TRBJ2-7 and V is TRBV7-8; weak D call: TRBD2 (5 bases). From germline, CDR1 is SGHVS and CDR2 FQNEAQ. Trimming took 5 bases from V and 7 from J, leaving 12 bases between them. This CDR3 comprises 12 residues.

This clonotype was seen repeatedly, ten times or more. Within a library made for alpha chains, this beta chain is off target, and its count is uninformative. The chain carries TRBV12-3 or TRBV12-4 and TRBJ1-2; D gene unclear. The germline V and J ends were trimmed by 2 bases and 8 bases, with 15 bases remaining between them. The CDR3 is 14 residues long. The CDR3 reads CASSLQTGTFGYTF. The CDR3 DNA reads TGTGCCAGCAGTTTACAGACGGGAACGTTCGGCTACACCTTC.

About this clonotype itself: This beta chain is an off-target read within a library intended for alpha chains, so its frequency means little. The rearrangement links TRBV27 to TRBJ1-1; perhaps TRBD1 as D (6 bases). This CDR3 region has 14 residues. Trimming took off 3 bases at V and 0 bases at J, with 8 bases between the two ends. Germline V gives CDR1 MNHEY, CDR2 SMNVEV (reference sequence). The chain's CDR3 is CASSLNRVNTEAFF. Written as DNA, the CDR3 is TGTGCCAGCAGTTTGAACAGGGTGAACACTGAAGCTTTCTTT.

As for this clonotype: This beta chain is an off-target read within a library intended for alpha chains, so its frequency means little. The chain combines TRBV24-1 with TRBJ1-5, with D possibly being TRBD1 (6 bases). CDR1 is KGHDR and CDR2 is SFDVKD in the germline V gene. CDR3 size: 15 residues. Between the trimmed V and J ends, which lost 4 bases and 3 bases, there was a span of 12 bases. The CDR3 sequence is CATSERTADNQPQHF. For the CDR3, the DNA is TGTGCCACCAGTGAGCGGACAGCTGACAATCAGCCCCAGCATTTT.

Regarding this clonotype: This beta chain turned up in a library designed for alpha chains; as an off-target read, its abundance says little. The V and J genes are TRBV19 and TRBJ1-4; the D gene is possibly TRBD1 (6 bases). V was pared by 8 bases and J by 6 bases, with 13 bases between. Germline-derived CDR1 and CDR2 are LNHDA and SQIVND (reference sequence). CDR3 size: 13 residues. This CDR3 is CASEDRSHEKLFF. CDR3 in DNA: TGTGCCAGTGAAGACAGGAGCCATGAAAAACTGTTTTTT.

As regards this clonotype: Since the library was made to target alpha chains, this beta chain is a stray read and its abundance is not meaningful. The gene calls are TRBV6-5 and TRBJ1-3; D unresolved. V was clipped by 6 bases and J by 0 bases, with 18 bases between them. The CDR3 consists of 17 residues. Germline V gene sequence: CDR1 MNHEY, CDR2 SVGAGI. The CDR3 is CASRALSEIFSGNTIYF. The CDR3 nucleotides read TGTGCCAGCAGGGCTCTCAGCGAAATTTTCTCTGGAAACACCATATATTTT.

About this clonotype itself: This beta chain came through as a stray read in a library set up for alpha chains, and its size says little. The chain is built from TRBV23-1 and TRBJ2-2, with 7 bases that match TRBD1. TRBV23-1 is an ORF for which the function is uncertain. This CDR3 comprises 18 residues. After removal of 2 bases from V and 2 bases from J, the junction contained 11 bases not matched to a gene. The CDR3 DNA reads TGCGCCAGCAGTCAAAGTCGTTTGGGGGACAGCAACACCGGGGAGCTGTTTTTT. It translates to CASSQSRLGDSNTGELFF.

This clonotype was recorded many times. This beta chain is a stray sequence in a library constructed for alpha chains; its clone size is not meaningful. The chain recombines TRBV2 with TRBJ1-1; the D gene is possibly TRBD1 (5 bases). Germline V gene lookup returns CDR1 SNHLY and CDR2 FYNNEI. Trimming stripped 1 base from V and 7 bases from J, with 10 bases between. The CDR3 consists of 13 residues. CDR3: CASSEVREGEAFF. As DNA, the CDR3 is TGTGCCAGCAGTGAAGTCAGGGAAGGTGAAGCTTTCTTT.